Below, 22 T cell receptor beta chains from the same sample are listed, as sequenced in a study of T cell repertoires in cytomegalovirus infection. Their cognate antigens are unknown. TCRdb processed the reads anew with MiXCR; each CDR3 protein has one entry. Among hundreds of thousands of distinct CDR3 sequences listed, approximately 31% were seen once. Source: cultured CD8+ T cells from PBMCs, taken from culture after CMV antigen stimulation. All receptors derive from a human donor in good health (CMV status not recorded). Some clones in this sample may be carry-over from other donors' samples.

This clonotype was counted at least ten times. The chain combines TRBV20-1 with TRBJ2-1; 12 bases match TRBD2. The trim removed 6 bases at V and 0 bases at J, leaving 18 bases unmatched. This CDR3 region has 20 residues. CDR1 and CDR2 (germline): DFQATT, SNEGSKA (reference sequence). The CDR3 region is CSAPHTTSGGRWSSYNEQFF. CDR3 sequence (DNA): TGCAGTGCGCCTCATACGACTAGCGGGGGTCGATGGAGCTCCTACAATGAGCAGTTCTTC.

A few counts support this clonotype. V gene TRBV7-9 combines with J gene TRBJ1-1; tentative D call: TRBD1 (5 bases). This CDR3 has 13 residues. CDR1 and CDR2 from the germline V gene are SEHNR and FQNEAQ (reference sequence). The V end lost 7 bases, the J end lost 3 bases, and 12 bases lay between the germline ends. CDR3 residues: CASTRPGHTEAFF. The DNA for the CDR3 is TGTGCCAGCACCCGGCCAGGGCACACTGAAGCTTTCTTT.

The rearrangement links TRBV9 to TRBJ1-1; unclear D gene. Per the germline V gene, CDR1 is SGDLS and CDR2 is YYNGEE. The germline V and J ends were trimmed by 0 bases and 0 bases, with 9 bases remaining between them. This CDR3 has 15 amino acids. In DNA form, the CDR3 reads TGTGCCAGCAGCGTAGATATGGGAATGAACACTGAAGCTTTCTTT. This encodes CASSVDMGMNTEAFF.

This clonotype was detected a few times. The rearrangement joins TRBV20-1 to TRBJ2-1, with 7 bases lining up with TRBD2. J gave up 0 bases and V 5 bases, and 7 bases lay outside the gene matches. Germline V gene sequence: CDR1 DFQATT, CDR2 SNEGSKA (reference sequence). The CDR3 totals 15 residues. CDR3 DNA sequence: TGCAGTGCTTGGGAGGGGCCTAGCTCCTACAATGAGCAGTTCTTC. Translating it yields CSAWEGPSSYNEQFF.

The rearrangement joins TRBV9 to TRBJ2-2; D might be TRBD2 (6 bases). V was clipped by 0 bases and J by 1 base, with 10 bases between them. Per germline, CDR1 SGDLS and CDR2 YYNGEE. This CDR3 is 16 amino acids long. CDR3 bases: TGTGCCAGCAGCGTAGCCCTAGCGAGGAACACCGGGGAGCTGTTTTTT. It codes for CASSVALARNTGELFF.

This clonotype appeared a few times. In DNA form, the CDR3 reads TGTGCCAGCAGTTCTGAGAGGGGGGCGACCTACGAGCAGTACTTC. As protein: CASSSERGATYEQYF. V is TRBV7-9 and J is TRBJ2-7, with D perhaps being TRBD1 or TRBD2 (6 bases each). This CDR3 has 15 amino acids. Germline V CDR1 and CDR2: SEHNR, FQNEAQ (reference sequence). Trimming stripped 6 bases from V and 2 bases from J, with 17 bases between.

The chain employs TRBV7-9 and TRBJ2-7; D is unclear. V was shortened by 2 bases and J by 6 bases, with 8 bases between the two germline ends. CDR1 and CDR2 from the germline V gene are SEHNR and FQNEAQ (reference sequence). The CDR3 is made up of 12 amino acids. CDR3 DNA sequence: TGTGCCAGCAGCTTATTTGTAGGCGAGCAGTACGTC. Its protein product is CASSLFVGEQYV.

The rearrangement uses TRBV19 and TRBJ1-1; 7 bases agree with TRBD1. V dropped 3 bases and J dropped 4; count of bases not matched to a gene: 5. The CDR3 loop spans 14 amino acids. Germline V gene lookup returns CDR1 LNHDA and CDR2 SQIVND (reference sequence). The CDR3 DNA follows: TGTGCCAGTAGTATGAGGGGGCTGGGCACTGAAGCTTTCTTT. The encoded protein is CASSMRGLGTEAFF.

The CDR3 nucleotides read TGTGCCAGCAGTTTTCTTGGACTAGCGGGGGCTACCCCAGATACGCAGTATTTT. Translating it yields CASSFLGLAGATPDTQYF. This chain joins TRBV6-5 and TRBJ2-3, with TRBD2 identical over 13 bases. CDR3 length: 18 amino acids. The germline gives CDR1 MNHEY, CDR2 SVGAGI. The ends lost 4 bases at V and 4 bases at J; junction bases unmatched: 11.

This sequence joins TRBV27 and TRBJ1-1, with TRBD1 as a possible D gene (6 bases). Germline V CDR1 and CDR2: MNHEY, SMNVEV (reference sequence). Trimming left V 6 bases short and J 0 bases short, with 17 bases between. The CDR3 runs 16 residues. The CDR3 reads CASSRGGGGMNTEAFF. For the CDR3, the DNA is TGTGCCAGCAGCCGGGGAGGGGGTGGTATGAACACTGAAGCTTTCTTT.

This clonotype occurred a few times. The V call is TRBV6-1, the J call TRBJ1-1; D remains unclear. Germline CDR1 reads MNHNS; CDR2 reads SASEGT. Trimming took off 3 bases at V and 8 bases at J, with 10 bases between the two ends. This CDR3 is 12 amino acids long. CDR3 region: CASSEAWTEAFF. DNA of the CDR3: TGTGCCAGCAGTGAGGCCTGGACCGAAGCTTTCTTT.

The chain joins TRBV6-2 or TRBV6-3 to TRBJ1-5, with 8 bases aligning to TRBD1. Unmatched junction bases numbered 9, after V lost 4 bases and J lost 7 bases. The CDR3 covers 15 residues. Germline CDR1 MNHEY, CDR2 SVGEGT. CDR3 sequence (DNA): TGTGCCAGCAGTTCTGGACAGGGTTTTTGGCAGCCCCAGCATTTT. Translated: CASSSGQGFWQPQHF.

This chain links TRBV6-1 with TRBJ2-1, with 10 bases aligning to TRBD2. Per the germline V gene, CDR1 is MNHNS and CDR2 is SASEGT. V gave up 3 bases and J gave up 8 bases; unmatched junction bases: 1. The CDR3 length is 13 residues. The CDR3 nucleotides read TGTGCCAGCAGTGACGGACTAGCGGATGAGCAGTTCTTC. Its protein is CASSDGLADEQFF.

The V gene is TRBV9, the J gene TRBJ2-1; D might be TRBD2 (5 bases). Germline CDR1 SGDLS, CDR2 YYNGEE. The CDR3 covers 15 residues. Between the trimmed V and J ends, which lost 0 bases and 8 bases, there was a span of 15 bases. CDR3 sequence: CASSVATRSGHEQFF. CDR3 DNA sequence: TGTGCCAGCAGCGTAGCTACTCGGAGCGGCCATGAGCAGTTCTTC.

The V gene is TRBV19, the J gene TRBJ1-5, with 7 bases matching TRBD1. Germline V gives CDR1 LNHDA, CDR2 SQIVND (reference sequence). The trim removed 7 bases at V and 4 bases at J, leaving 7 bases unmatched. The length of the CDR3 is 14 residues. The CDR3 sequence is CASTYSGGNQPQHF. The CDR3 DNA is TGTGCCAGTACCTATTCAGGGGGGAATCAGCCCCAGCATTTT.

The V call is TRBV7-9, the J call TRBJ2-7; 7 nucleotides agree with TRBD1. Losses at the gene ends were 5 bases for V and 3 bases for J; bases not matched to a gene: 4. Germline V gene sequence: CDR1 SEHNR, CDR2 FQNEAQ (reference sequence). This CDR3 has 13 residues. Written as DNA, the CDR3 is TGTGCCAGCAGCGCCCGGGACAGCTACGAGCAGTACTTC. As protein: CASSARDSYEQYF.

This clonotype was seen more than once but under ten times. The genes are TRBV7-6 and TRBJ2-2; 8 bases agree with TRBD2. CDR1 is SGHVS and CDR2 is FNYEAQ in the germline V gene. This CDR3 spans 16 amino acids. Trimming removed 6 bases from V and 4 bases from J; junction bases left unmatched: 10. CDR3 region: CASRAGGGQATGELFF. The CDR3 DNA reads TGTGCCAGCAGGGCCGGGGGGGGGCAGGCCACCGGGGAGCTGTTTTTT.

This chain joins TRBV27 and TRBJ1-1, with D possibly being TRBD1 (5 bases). Trimming took off 6 bases at V and 4 bases at J, with 15 bases between the two ends. The CDR3 has 14 amino acids. Germline V CDR1 and CDR2: MNHEY, SMNVEV (reference sequence). The CDR3 loop is CASRYGEGATEAFF. The CDR3 DNA sequence: TGTGCCAGCAGATATGGGGAAGGGGCCACTGAAGCTTTCTTT.

This clonotype was observed many times. The chain links TRBV7-9 to TRBJ2-2, with 7 bases that match TRBD1. Germline V gives CDR1 SEHNR, CDR2 FQNEAQ (reference sequence). V lost 5 bases, J lost 4 bases, and 10 bases stayed unmatched. The CDR3 covers 16 residues. CDR3 residues: CASSPPTGRGTGELFF. The CDR3 nucleotides are TGTGCCAGCAGCCCACCGACAGGGCGAGGCACCGGGGAGCTGTTTTTT.

The chain uses TRBV15 and TRBJ1-6; no definite D call. The CDR3 length is 14 residues. Germline lookup yields CDR1 LNHNV and CDR2 YYDKDF (reference sequence). V gave up 6 bases and J gave up 0 bases, with 6 bases separating them. CDR3 sequence (DNA): TGTGCCACCAGGGCAGTCTCCTATAATTCACCCCTCCACTTT. Its protein product is CATRAVSYNSPLHF. The whole variable domain, filled in from reference TRBV15 and TRBJ1-6, reads DAMVIQNPRYQVTQFGKPVTLSCSQTLNHNVMYWYQQKSSQAPKLLFHYYDKDFNNEADTPDNFQSRRPNTSFCFLDIRSPGLGDTAMYLCATRAVSYNSPLHFGNGTRLTVT.

V and J are TRBV12-3 or TRBV12-4 and TRBJ2-3; possible D gene TRBD1, 6 bases. The ends were cut back, 1 base at V and 4 bases at J, with 18 bases in the middle. This CDR3 spans 17 amino acids. The CDR3 DNA sequence: TGTGCCAGCAGTTTAGAGGTTGGGGGCGACCAACCAGATACGCAGTATTTT. It translates to CASSLEVGGDQPDTQYF.

The chain joins TRBV10-3 to TRBJ1-1; TRBD1 might be the D (5 bases). The CDR3 runs 14 residues. Germline CDR1 and CDR2: ENHRY and SYGVKD. Trimming left V 3 bases short and J 4 bases short, with 12 bases between. CDR3 in DNA: TGTGCCATCAGTGACCCAGGGTCGATCACTGAAGCTTTCTTT. Translated, it gives CAISDPGSITEAFF.